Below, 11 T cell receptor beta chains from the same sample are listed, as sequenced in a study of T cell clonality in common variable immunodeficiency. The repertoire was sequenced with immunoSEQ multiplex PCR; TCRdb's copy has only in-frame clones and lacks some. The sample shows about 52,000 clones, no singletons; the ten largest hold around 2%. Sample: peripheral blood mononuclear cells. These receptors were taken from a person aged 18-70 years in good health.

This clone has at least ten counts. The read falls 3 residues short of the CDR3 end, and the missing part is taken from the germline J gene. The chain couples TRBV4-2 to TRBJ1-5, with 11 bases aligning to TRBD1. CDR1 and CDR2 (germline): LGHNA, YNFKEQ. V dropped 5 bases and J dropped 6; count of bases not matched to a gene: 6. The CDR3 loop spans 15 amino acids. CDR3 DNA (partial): TGTGCCAGCAGCTCCCGGACAGGGGGCTTTCAGCCC. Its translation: CASSSRTGGFQP. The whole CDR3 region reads CASSSRTGGFQPQHF.

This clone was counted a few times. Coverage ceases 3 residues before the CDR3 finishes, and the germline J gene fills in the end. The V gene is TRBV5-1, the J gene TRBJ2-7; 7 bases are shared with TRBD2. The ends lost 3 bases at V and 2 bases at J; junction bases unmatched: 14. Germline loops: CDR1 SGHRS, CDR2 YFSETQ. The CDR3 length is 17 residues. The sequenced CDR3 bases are TGCGCCAGCAGCTCGGGGGAGGCCGCGGGAGAAGCCTACGAG. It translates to CASSSGEAAGEAYE. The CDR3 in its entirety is CASSSGEAAGEAYEQYF.

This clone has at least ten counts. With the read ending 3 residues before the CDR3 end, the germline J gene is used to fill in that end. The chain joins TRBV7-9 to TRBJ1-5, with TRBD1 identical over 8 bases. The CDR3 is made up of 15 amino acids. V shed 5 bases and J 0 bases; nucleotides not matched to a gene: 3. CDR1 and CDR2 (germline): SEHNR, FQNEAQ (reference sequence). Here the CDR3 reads CASSPGGFSNQPQHF. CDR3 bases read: TGTGCCAGCAGCCCAGGGGGCTTTAGCAATCAGCCC.

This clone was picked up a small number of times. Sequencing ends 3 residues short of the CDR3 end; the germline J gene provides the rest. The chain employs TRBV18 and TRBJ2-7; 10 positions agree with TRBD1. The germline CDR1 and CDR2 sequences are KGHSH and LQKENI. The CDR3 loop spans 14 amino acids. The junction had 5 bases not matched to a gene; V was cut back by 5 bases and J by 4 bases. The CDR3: CASSLGQGEYEQYF. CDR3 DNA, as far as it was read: TGTGCCAGCTCATTAGGACAGGGGGAATACGAG.

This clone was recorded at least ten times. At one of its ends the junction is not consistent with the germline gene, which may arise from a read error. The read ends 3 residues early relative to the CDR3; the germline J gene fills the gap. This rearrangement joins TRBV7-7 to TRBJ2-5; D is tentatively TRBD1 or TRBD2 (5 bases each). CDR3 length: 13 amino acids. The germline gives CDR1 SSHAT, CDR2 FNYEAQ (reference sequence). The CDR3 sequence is CASSLSREETQYF. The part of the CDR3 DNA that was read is TGTGCTAGCAGCTTAAGCAGGGAGGAGACC.

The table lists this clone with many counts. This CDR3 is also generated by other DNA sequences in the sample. CDR3 protein: CASRRLAGAYNEQFF. The CDR3 DNA, read in part, is TGTGCCAGCAGGCGTCTAGCGGGAGCCTACAATGAG. The chain employs TRBV6-2 or TRBV6-3 and TRBJ2-1, with 10 bases aligning to TRBD2. Read coverage stops 3 residues before the CDR3 terminus; the germline J gene supplies the remainder. Germline trimming cut 6 bases from V and 2 bases from J; bases unmatched to any gene: 4. Germline CDR1 reads MNHEY; CDR2 reads SVGEGT. The CDR3 consists of 15 residues.

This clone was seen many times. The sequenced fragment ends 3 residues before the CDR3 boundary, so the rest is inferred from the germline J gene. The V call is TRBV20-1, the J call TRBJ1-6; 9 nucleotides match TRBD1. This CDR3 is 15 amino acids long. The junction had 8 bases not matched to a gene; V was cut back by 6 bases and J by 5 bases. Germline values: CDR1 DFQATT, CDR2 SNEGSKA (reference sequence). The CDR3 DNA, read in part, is TGCAGTGCGGGAAAGACAGGGGGGGATAATTCACCC. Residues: CSAGKTGGDNSP. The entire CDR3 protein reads CSAGKTGGDNSPLHF.

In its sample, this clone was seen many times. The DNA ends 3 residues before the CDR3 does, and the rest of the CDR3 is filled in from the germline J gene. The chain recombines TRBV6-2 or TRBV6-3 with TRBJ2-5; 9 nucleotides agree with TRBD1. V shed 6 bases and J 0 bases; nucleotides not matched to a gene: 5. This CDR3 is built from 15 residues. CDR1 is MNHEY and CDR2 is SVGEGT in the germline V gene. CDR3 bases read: TGTGCCAGCAGCCCCGGGACAGGGAACCAAGAGACC. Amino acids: CASSPGTGNQET. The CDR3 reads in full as CASSPGTGNQETQYF.

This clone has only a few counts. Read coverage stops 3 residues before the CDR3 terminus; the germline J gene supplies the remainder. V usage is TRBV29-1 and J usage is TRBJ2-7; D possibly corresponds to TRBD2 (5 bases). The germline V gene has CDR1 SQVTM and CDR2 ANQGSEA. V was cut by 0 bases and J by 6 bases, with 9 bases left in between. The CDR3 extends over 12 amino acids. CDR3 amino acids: CSVEDLRGEQYF. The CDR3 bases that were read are TGCAGCGTTGAAGATCTCCGGGGCGAG.

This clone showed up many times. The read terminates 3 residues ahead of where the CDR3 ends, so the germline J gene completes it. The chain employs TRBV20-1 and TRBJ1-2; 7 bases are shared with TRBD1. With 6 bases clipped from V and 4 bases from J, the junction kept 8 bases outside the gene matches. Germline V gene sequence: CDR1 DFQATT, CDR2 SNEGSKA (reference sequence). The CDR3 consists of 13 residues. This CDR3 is CSARDSNIYGYTF. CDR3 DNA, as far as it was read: TGCAGTGCCCGGGACAGTAATATCTATGGC.

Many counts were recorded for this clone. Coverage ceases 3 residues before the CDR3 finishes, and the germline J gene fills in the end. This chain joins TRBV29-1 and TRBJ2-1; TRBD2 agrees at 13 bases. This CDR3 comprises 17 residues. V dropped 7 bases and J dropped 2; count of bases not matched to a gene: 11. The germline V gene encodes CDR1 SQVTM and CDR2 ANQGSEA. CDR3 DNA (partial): TGCAGCGCGACTAGCGGGGGGCTTTTTGAGGCCTACAATGAG. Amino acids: CSATSGGLFEAYNE. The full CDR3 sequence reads CSATSGGLFEAYNEQFF.